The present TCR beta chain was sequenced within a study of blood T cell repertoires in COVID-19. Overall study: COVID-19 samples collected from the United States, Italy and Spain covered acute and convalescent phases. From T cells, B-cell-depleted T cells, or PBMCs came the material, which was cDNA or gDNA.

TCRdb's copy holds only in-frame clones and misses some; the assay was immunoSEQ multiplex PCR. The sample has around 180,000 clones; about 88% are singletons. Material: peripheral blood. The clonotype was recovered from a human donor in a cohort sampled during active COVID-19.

CDR3 nucleotide sequence: TGTGCCAGCAGTTTGGGGACTAGCGGGAGCGAGACCCAGTACTTC. Translation gives CASSLGTSGSETQYF. The V and J genes are TRBV28 and TRBJ2-5; 14 positions match TRBD2. Trimming removed 3 bases from V and 5 bases from J; junction bases left unmatched: 2. Germline CDR1 reads MDHEN; CDR2 reads SYDVKM. The CDR3 is 15 amino acids. The variable domain in full, completed from reference TRBV28 and TRBJ2-5, reads DVKVTQSSRYLVKRTGEKVFLECVQDMDHENMFWYRQDPGLGLRLIYFSYDVKMKEKGDIPEGYSVSREKKERFSLILESASTNQTSMYLCASSLGTSGSETQYFGPGTRLLVL.